The sequence of this TCR beta chain was determined in a study of blood T cell repertoires in COVID-19 (dated by TCRdb to the early 2020s). In terms of the full investigation: The collaborator samples originated in the United States, Italy and Spain and spanned the acute and convalescent phases of COVID-19. The repertoires were released in a freely available public database intended as a resource for research on the immune response to SARS-CoV-2. The sample metadata nearly always contained a de-identified subject ID, COVID-19 status, age in years and sex. Subjects who had been exposed to COVID-19, were actively infected with it, or had recovered from it provided the deeply sampled blood TCRbeta repertoires that made up the dataset. The material from the prospective study consisted of cDNA or gDNA derived from T cells, B-cell-depleted T cells, or PBMCs. Where HLA class I and class II types were available, the types were taken from metadata supplied by the sample provider, not from assay-based typing. The samples were drawn from the first 160 participants of the ongoing ImmuneRACE study and from 950 to 1,500 subjects provided by 6 global collaborators. Paper-wide results and their limitations: How much clinical and demographic metadata was included differed by source and by participant, and the metadata was provided uncurated.

TCRbeta CDR3 regions were amplified from genomic DNA by means of the immunoSEQ Assay, a bias-controlled multiplex PCR. The authors' pipeline ran thus. The number of nucleated cells in each sample was estimated from the amplification of reference gene primers within the assay. Sequence reads were collapsed and filtered to measure the absolute abundance of every unique TCRbeta CDR3 rearrangement. For each sample, productive Simpson clonality was calculated as the square root of Simpson's diversity index over productive rearrangements. As stored in TCRdb, this immuneACCESS dataset retains in-frame rearrangements with V and J assigned. A fraction of the clones does not appear; measured against another copy, unresolved V genes explain less than half of the discrepancy, and the remainder lacks a known reason. V, J and clone size are those of that table, while D and trimming were read from the DNA. The sample records under 200,000 clones, roughly 77% of which are singletons. The ten top clones hold over 5% of the sample.

The CDR3 has 14 amino acids, counting the end cysteine and phenylalanine. Only the CDR3 part of the read is kept: 42 bases, read in frame from the first base. As encoded in the germline V gene, CDR1 is SGDLS while CDR2 is YYNGEE. V has 7 bases trimmed and J has 2 bases trimmed; junction bases matching no gene number 9. As to this clone: Its recognized antigen is unknown. Base-call qualities are not available, and no considerably larger clone is one nucleotide away.

One collaborating source in Seattle enrolled patients during active infection and followed them longitudinally through the course of disease. Whole blood was collected in K2EDTA tubes by collaborating institutions according to the institutions' own protocols. For TCRbeta analysis, collaborators shipped samples in one of three forms: frozen whole blood, isolated PBMCs, or DNA extracted from either of those sample types. The clonotype comes from a woman aged 40-49 years with COVID-19, enrolled during active disease. The V and J genes are TRBV9 and TRBJ2-7; 7 central bases correspond to TRBD2. Sequences were obtained from peripheral blood. The nucleotides read TGTGCCAGCTCCTTGGGGGAGGGAGCCTACGAGCAGTACTTC. Protein translation: CASSLGEGAYEQYF.